These 5 T cell receptor beta chains originate from one sample sequenced in a study of cytomegalovirus exposure and HLA in healthy donors. PCR was performed using 60 Vbeta and 13 Jbeta primers. The table came from immunoSEQ multiplex PCR; TCRdb's copy has only in-frame clones and leaves some out. This sample has some 85,000 clones, with roughly 76% found just once. Material: PBMCs. Source of these receptors: a male donor in good health and CMV-seronegative.

The chain couples TRBV2 to TRBJ2-2, with D possibly matching TRBD1 (5 bases). Germline loops: CDR1 SNHLY, CDR2 FYNNEI. V dropped 6 bases and J dropped 4 bases, with 12 bases sitting between them. CDR3 length equals 14 residues. CDR3 protein: CASRKDTFTGELFF. Written as DNA, the CDR3 is TGTGCCAGCAGGAAGGACACCTTCACCGGGGAGCTGTTTTTT.

The gene calls are TRBV7-9 and TRBJ1-1; a weak D match, TRBD1 (5 bases). Germline CDR1 and CDR2: SEHNR and FQNEAQ (reference sequence). The CDR3 is made up of 15 amino acids. The ends were cut back, 2 bases at V and 1 base at J, with 11 bases in the middle. The CDR3 DNA reads as TGTGCCAGCAGCTTATCAGGGTTTCAGAACACTGAAGCTTTCTTT. Protein product: CASSLSGFQNTEAFF.

This clone has a handful of counts. The CDR3 spells CASSRGEPHRGYTF. The CDR3 DNA follows: TGTGCCAGCAGCCGCGGGGAGCCCCATAGGGGCTACACCTTC. The chain recombines TRBV6-5 with TRBJ1-2; D not certain. CDR3 length: 14 amino acids. Trimming cost V 6 bases and J 8 bases, with 19 bases left between them. Looked up from germline, CDR1 is MNHEY and CDR2 is SVGAGI.

J is TRBJ1-5 and V is TRBV28; no reliable D call. The germline V and J ends were trimmed by 3 bases and 5 bases, with 23 bases remaining between them. This CDR3 is 18 amino acids long. Looked up from germline, CDR1 is MDHEN and CDR2 is SYDVKM. The CDR3 protein is CASSFRILKTVVYQPQHF. The DNA for the CDR3 is TGTGCCAGCAGTTTCAGGATCTTAAAAACGGTGGTTTATCAGCCCCAGCATTTT.

The chain uses TRBV9 and TRBJ1-2; D possibly corresponds to TRBD1 (5 bases). CDR3 length: 13 residues. Germline V gives CDR1 SGDLS, CDR2 YYNGEE. The V gene lost 2 bases and the J gene lost 7 bases, with 12 bases spanning the gap. This CDR3 is CASSVPTRGGYTF. DNA of the CDR3: TGTGCCAGCAGCGTCCCCACAAGGGGTGGCTACACCTTC.